This passage covers 26 T cell receptor beta chains from one sample sequenced in a study of T cell clonality in common variable immunodeficiency. TCRdb's table, derived via immunoSEQ multiplex PCR, lists solely in-frame clones and lacks some. Found here are tens of thousands of clones, no singletons; the ten largest cover about 6%. The sample consisted of peripheral blood mononuclear cells. The receptors stem from a person aged 18 to 75 in good health.

This clone was counted many times. The read stops 3 residues short of the end of the CDR3; the missing end is completed from the germline J gene. The chain joins TRBV28 to TRBJ2-7; D not certain. Germline CDR1 reads MDHEN; CDR2 reads SYDVKM. Deletions cut 4 bases from V and 3 bases from J, with 13 bases between. This CDR3 is 14 amino acids long. CDR3 residues: CASSSPPLVYEQYF. The covered CDR3 bases are TGTGCCAGCAGTTCCCCCCCACTGGTCTACGAG.

This clone was detected ten times or more. The read falls 3 residues short of the CDR3 end, and the missing part is taken from the germline J gene. The chain has TRBV5-1 and TRBJ1-1, with a tentative D call TRBD1 (5 bases). The V gene lost 4 bases and the J gene lost 4 bases, with 11 bases spanning the gap. This CDR3 spans 13 amino acids. The germline CDR1 and CDR2 sequences are SGHRS and YFSETQ. The sequenced part of the CDR3 DNA is TGCGCCAGCAGCCAAACAGGAGTCACTGAA. It codes for CASSQTGVTE. The full CDR3 sequence reads CASSQTGVTEAFF.

Ten or more counts support this clone. The DNA ends 3 residues before the CDR3 does, and the rest of the CDR3 is filled in from the germline J gene. The chain joins TRBV5-4 to TRBJ2-5; 7 bases are a match to TRBD1. CDR3 length: 16 amino acids. The V gene end was trimmed by 2 bases and the J gene end by 3 bases; junction bases not matched to a gene: 10. The germline CDR1 and CDR2 sequences are SGHNT and YYREEE (reference sequence). CDR3 in amino acids: CASSLRQGYLKETQYF. Partial CDR3 DNA: TGTGCCAGCAGCTTAAGACAGGGCTACCTTAAAGAGACC.

Ten or more counts support this clone. The CDR3 extends 3 residues past the end of the read, so its final part is completed from the germline J gene. J is TRBJ1-2 and V is TRBV20-1, with D possibly matching TRBD1 (5 bases). The germline V and J ends were trimmed by 4 bases and 6 bases, with 9 bases remaining between them. The CDR3 consists of 11 residues. Germline CDR1 DFQATT, CDR2 SNEGSKA (reference sequence). CDR3 sequence reads: CSATGRDGYTF. The sequenced CDR3 bases are TGCAGTGCTACGGGCAGGGATGGC.

This clone was counted a few times. CDR3 DNA (partial): TGTGCCAGCTCACCAAACAGGGCAGTGGACACTGAA. It encodes CASSPNRAVDTE. From start to end, the CDR3 is CASSPNRAVDTEAFF. V and J are TRBV18 and TRBJ1-1; D perhaps matches TRBD1 (6 bases). The read stops 3 residues short of the end of the CDR3; the missing end is completed from the germline J gene. Germline V lookup: CDR1 KGHSH, CDR2 LQKENI. The CDR3 is 15 amino acids. The germline V and J ends were trimmed by 2 bases and 3 bases, with 13 bases remaining between them.

This clone was found many times. Here the CDR3 reads CASSHGGVAVSYEQYF. CDR3 DNA (partial): TGTGCCAGCAGTCACGGCGGGGTAGCGGTCTCCTACGAG. V gene TRBV6-2 or TRBV6-3 combines with J gene TRBJ2-7; weak D call: TRBD2 (6 bases). The CDR3 end lies 3 residues beyond the end of the read and is filled in from the germline J gene. The CDR3 is 16 amino acids. Trimming pared 5 bases from V and 0 bases from J, leaving 17 bases between. CDR1 and CDR2 (germline): MNHEY, SVGEGT.

This clone was recorded a few times. The read ends 3 residues early relative to the CDR3; the germline J gene fills the gap. The rearrangement joins TRBV20-1 to TRBJ2-7, with 7 nucleotides matching TRBD2. CDR3 size: 14 residues. Trimming cost V 6 bases and J 3 bases; bases outside gene matches: 11. Germline V gene sequence: CDR1 DFQATT, CDR2 SNEGSKA (reference sequence). The DNA read from the CDR3 is TGCAGTGCCCACCCGGTTGGCGGGGGCTACGAG. It is translated as CSAHPVGGGYE. The entire CDR3 sequence reads CSAHPVGGGYEQYF.

This clone was counted many times. Coverage ceases 3 residues before the CDR3 finishes, and the germline J gene fills in the end. The chain carries TRBV19 and TRBJ2-7, with a tentative D call TRBD1 (6 bases). V lost 5 bases and J 1 base, leaving 9 bases between the germline ends. CDR3 length: 13 amino acids. From germline, CDR1 is LNHDA and CDR2 SQIVND (reference sequence). The sequenced part of the CDR3 DNA is TGTGCCAGTAGTTACAGGGTTTCCTACGAG. Its translation: CASSYRVSYE. The entire CDR3 reads CASSYRVSYEQYF.

A remark on this clone: The read gets to within 3 residues of the CDR3 end, and the germline J gene fills in the rest. The rearrangement uses TRBV20-1 and TRBJ1-2; a weak D match, TRBD1 (6 bases). The CDR3 covers 17 residues. The germline V gene encodes CDR1 DFQATT and CDR2 SNEGSKA (reference sequence). The CDR3 region is CSARPSGGLKSGYEYTF. CDR3 bases read: TGCAGTGCTAGGCCCAGCGGGGGCTTGAAATCGGGCTACGAG.

This clone showed up just a few times. Read coverage stops 3 residues before the CDR3 terminus; the germline J gene supplies the remainder. The genes are TRBV10-2 and TRBJ2-1, with TRBD1 as a possible D gene (6 bases). The CDR3 sequence is 15 residues long. V was cut by 4 bases and J by 4 bases, with 14 bases left in between. Germline CDR1 WSHSY, CDR2 SAAADI. The part of the CDR3 DNA that was read is TGCGCCAGCAGTGGGGGGACACGACTATACAATGAG. Encoded protein: CASSGGTRLYNE. The CDR3 reads in full as CASSGGTRLYNEQFF.

This clone has at least ten counts. Read sequence stops 3 residues before the CDR3 end, and the germline J gene provides the missing end. The chain links TRBV6-2 or TRBV6-3 to TRBJ2-7, with D uncertain. Germline CDR1 MNHEY, CDR2 SVGEGT. V lost 5 bases and J lost 0, with 11 bases in between. The CDR3 sequence is 14 residues long. The DNA read from the CDR3 is TGTGCCAGCAGTCTGACGGCTAGCTCCTACGAG. Translation: CASSLTASSYE. The full CDR3 reads CASSLTASSYEQYF.

This clone was seen many times. The read gets to within 3 residues of the CDR3 end, and the germline J gene fills in the rest. The chain links TRBV10-3 to TRBJ2-5; D may match TRBD1 or TRBD2 (5 bases each). Germline V gene sequence: CDR1 ENHRY, CDR2 SYGVKD. Trimming pared 4 bases from V and 7 bases from J, leaving 16 bases between. The CDR3 is 14 residues long. The CDR3: CAISGGLRGGTQYF. CDR3 bases read: TGTGCCATCAGTGGAGGTTTGAGGGGCGGGACC.

This clone has only a few counts. Incomplete CDR3 DNA: TGTGCCAGCAGTTCGGGGGTGAAGGACAGGGGTTACAATGAC. The encoded protein is CASSSGVKDRGYND. The CDR3 in its entirety is CASSSGVKDRGYNDYTF. The chain links TRBV2 to TRBJ1-2; TRBD1 matches 9 bases. Read sequence stops 3 residues before the CDR3 end, and the germline J gene provides the missing end. CDR1 and CDR2 from the germline V gene are SNHLY and FYNNEI. The CDR3 spans 17 residues.

Ten or more counts support this clone. The CDR3 is cut off 3 residues early in the read; its end comes from the germline J gene. This chain connects TRBV7-9 to TRBJ2-2, with no clear D. Trimming shortened V by 3 bases and J by 1 base, and 6 bases separated the two germline ends. This CDR3 has 14 residues. Looked up from germline, CDR1 is SEHNR and CDR2 is FQNEAQ (reference sequence). CDR3 protein: CASSFPLNTGELFF. The sequenced CDR3 bases are TGTGCCAGCAGCTTTCCCCTGAACACCGGGGAG.

Many counts were recorded for this clone. The read ends 3 residues before the CDR3 terminus; that terminus is restored from the germline J gene. The rearrangement links TRBV29-1 to TRBJ1-1, with D possibly TRBD1 on 5 matching bases. Looked up from germline, CDR1 is SQVTM and CDR2 is ANQGSEA. This CDR3 has 13 residues. The ends were cut back, 2 bases at V and 1 base at J, with 8 bases in the middle. CDR3: CSVERGGNTEAFF. Incomplete CDR3 DNA: TGCAGCGTTGAAAGGGGTGGGAACACTGAA.

This clone was recorded many times. The sequence runs out 3 residues before the end of the CDR3; the remainder is reconstructed from the germline J gene. The V gene is TRBV13, the J gene TRBJ1-2; 7 bases map to TRBD1. V dropped 3 bases and J dropped 6; count of bases not matched to a gene: 7. The germline CDR1 and CDR2 sequences are PRHDT and FYEKMQ (reference sequence). The CDR3 extends over 14 amino acids. The sequenced CDR3 bases are TGTGCCAGCAGCTTGAAAGGACAGGCCCATGGC. Protein: CASSLKGQAHG. The whole CDR3 is CASSLKGQAHGYTF. Full variable domain (outside the CDR3, taken from reference TRBV13 and TRBJ1-2): AAGVIQSPRHLIKEKRETATLKCYPIPRHDTVYWYQQGPGQDPQFLISFYEKMQSDKGSIPDRFSAQQFSDYHSELNMSSLELGDSALYFCASSLKGQAHGYTFGSGTRLTVV.

There are many counts of this clone. CDR3 sequence reads: CASTDNLNYGYTF. The part of the CDR3 DNA that was read is TGTGCCAGCACGGACAACCTCAACTATGGC. The V and J genes are TRBV2 and TRBJ1-2; TRBD1 is a possible D gene (5 bases). The read comes to an end 3 residues before the CDR3 does, leaving the germline J gene to fill in the end. Between the trimmed V and J ends, which lost 7 bases and 2 bases, there was a span of 11 bases. This CDR3 has 13 amino acids. The germline gives CDR1 SNHLY, CDR2 FYNNEI.

In this sample, this clone turned up many times. The read halts 3 residues ahead of the CDR3 end, with the missing end drawn from the germline J gene. The chain joins TRBV10-3 to TRBJ1-2, with 7 positions matching TRBD1. The germline V gene encodes CDR1 ENHRY and CDR2 SYGVKD. The CDR3 covers 14 residues. The CDR3 DNA, read in part, is TGTGCCATCAGTGGAGAGGGGGCGCTGGGAGGC. Protein sequence: CAISGEGALGG. The full CDR3 reads CAISGEGALGGYTF.

This clone was seen at least ten times. The observed sequence ends 3 residues before the CDR3 terminus, with the missing tail filled in from the germline J gene. The V and J genes are TRBV20-1 and TRBJ1-6; 10 nucleotides align to TRBD1. CDR1 is DFQATT and CDR2 is SNEGSKA in the germline V gene (reference sequence). The CDR3 is made up of 16 amino acids. V was clipped by 5 bases and J by 9 bases; unmatched bases: 13. CDR3 loop: CSASGTGVFLGSPLHF. The DNA read from the CDR3 is TGCAGTGCTTCCGGGACAGGGGTTTTCTTGGGTTCACCC.

This clone was recorded many times. The read falls 3 residues short of the CDR3 end, and the missing part is taken from the germline J gene. This chain joins TRBV7-6 and TRBJ2-3; 7 nucleotides match TRBD2. The CDR3 has 17 residues. V gave up 1 base and J gave up 1 base; unmatched junction bases: 8. Germline values: CDR1 SGHVS, CDR2 FNYEAQ. CDR3 DNA (partial): TGTGCCAGCAGCTTAGGGGTAGGGACTACACGCACAGATACG. Its protein is CASSLGVGTTRTDT. The whole CDR3 protein reads CASSLGVGTTRTDTQYF. Full variable domain (outside the CDR3, taken from reference TRBV7-6 and TRBJ2-3): GAGVSQSPRYKVTKRGQDVALRCDPISGHVSLYWYRQALGQGPEFLTYFNYEAQQDKSGLPNDRFSAERPEGSISTLTIQRTEQRDSAMYRCASSLGVGTTRTDTQYFGPGTRLTVL.

This clone was seen many times. The CDR3 goes on 3 residues after the read ends, and that part is filled in from the germline J gene. The V call is TRBV20-1, the J call TRBJ2-5, with D uncertain. The CDR3 spans 13 residues. V lost 5 bases and J lost 2, with 12 bases in between. Germline values: CDR1 DFQATT, CDR2 SNEGSKA (reference sequence). Here the CDR3 reads CSAHHTSQETQYF. Incomplete CDR3 DNA: TGCAGTGCTCATCATACATCTCAAGAGACC.

In its sample, this clone was seen many times. The CDR3 end is not reached by the read, which stops 3 residues before it; the germline J gene fills it in. The chain links TRBV20-1 to TRBJ2-3; D tentatively reads TRBD1 or TRBD2 (5 bases each). Trimming shortened V by 6 bases and J by 2 bases, and 18 bases separated the two germline ends. This CDR3 has 15 amino acids. Germline V CDR1 and CDR2: DFQATT, SNEGSKA (reference sequence). The CDR3 sequence: CSATGNLRVTDTQYF. Incomplete CDR3 DNA: TGCAGTGCGACCGGGAATCTCAGGGTCACAGATACG.

The table lists this clone with many counts. The read ends 3 residues before the CDR3 terminus; that terminus is restored from the germline J gene. The V call is TRBV7-9, the J call TRBJ2-5; TRBD1 agrees at 8 bases. The J segment lost 2 bases and the V segment lost 5 bases, leaving 4 bases of the junction unmatched. CDR3 size: 14 residues. Germline CDR1 and CDR2: SEHNR and FQNEAQ (reference sequence). The chain's CDR3 is CASSRDRRQETQYF. Partial CDR3 DNA: TGTGCCAGCAGCCGGGACAGGAGACAAGAGACC.

This clone appeared many times. Sequencing ends 3 residues short of the CDR3 end; the germline J gene provides the rest. The chain employs TRBV13 and TRBJ2-1; the D gene is possibly TRBD2 (6 bases). The CDR3 runs to 14 residues. Looked up from germline, CDR1 is PRHDT and CDR2 is FYEKMQ (reference sequence). Trimming took off 2 bases at V and 8 bases at J, with 13 bases between the two ends. The CDR3 DNA, read in part, is TGTGCCAGCAGCTTAAATGCGGGGAACTATGAG. Amino acids: CASSLNAGNYE. The full-length CDR3 reads as CASSLNAGNYEQFF.

This clone was seen more than once but under ten times. From the germline J gene comes the end of the CDR3, since the read stops 3 residues before it. The J gene is TRBJ2-4, the V gene TRBV7-9; possible D gene TRBD2, 5 bases. The CDR3 consists of 12 residues. Germline CDR1 is SEHNR and CDR2 is FQNEAQ (reference sequence). The CDR3 here is CASSRGLGGQYF. CDR3 DNA, as far as it was read: TGTGCCAGCAGCCGAGGGTTGGGTGGT.

This clone occurred many times. The read terminates 3 residues before the CDR3 end, so the remaining end is supplied by the germline J gene. Other nucleotide sequences from this sample produce the same CDR3. The chain links TRBV5-1 to TRBJ1-2, with TRBD1 matching 8 bases. Germline V gene data show CDR1 as SGHRS and CDR2 as YFSETQ. The CDR3 spans 14 residues. The CDR3 DNA, read in part, is TGCGCCAGCAGCCTAGGACAGGGCACAGATACC. This gives the protein CASSLGQGTDT. The complete CDR3 sequence is CASSLGQGTDTYTF.